The clone carrying this T cell receptor beta chain was seen only a few times. At one of its ends the junction is not consistent with the germline gene, which may arise from a read error. TCRdb re-derived calls from the 5' RACE reads in MiXCR, one entry per CDR3 protein. The repertoire consists of 70,000 to 75,000 distinct CDR3 sequences, with approximately 12% occurring once and the leading ten covering more than 4.5%. The sample belongs to a study of early T cells in non-severe SARS-CoV-2 infection. This sequence was found in an adult who was a healthcare worker with PCR-confirmed SARS-CoV-2 infection or an uninfected control (not recorded which). Sequencing used whole blood.

CDR3 in amino acids: CASSFAGTSRDTQYF. In nucleotides, the CDR3 is TGTGCCAGCAGCTTCGCCGGGACTAGCAGAGATACGCAGTATTTT. The rearrangement links TRBV7-3 to TRBJ2-3; 9 bases are shared with TRBD2. The CDR3 loop spans 15 amino acids. Germline V gene lookup returns CDR1 SGHTA and CDR2 FQGTGA. The full variable domain, rest sourced from reference TRBV7-3 and TRBJ2-3, is GAGVSQTPSNKVTEKGKYVELRCDPISGHTALYWYRQSLGQGPEFLIYFQGTGAADDSGLPNDRFFAVRPEGSVSTLKIQRTERGDSAVYLCASSFAGTSRDTQYFGPGTRLTVL.